This TCR beta chain came from a study of T cell clusters in autoimmune cytopenias. The CDR3 covers 16 residues. The germline CDR1 and CDR2 sequences are LNHDA and SQIVND (reference sequence). TRB amplification used approximately 250 ng of peripheral blood genomic DNA. Multiplex touch-down PCR amplified TRB using TRB-A and TRB-B pools in one tube. TCRdb processed the multiplex PCR reads again and assigns one entry to each CDR3 protein, with no DNA. This sample lists about 5,000 distinct CDR3 sequences; its ten largest clones have approximately 53%. The sample was also linked to a second study, of T cell repertoires in aging, cancer and after chemotherapy.

The receptor's source is a human donor in good health. The genes are TRBV19 and TRBJ1-2; as DNA is missing, the TRBD1 call by TCRdb cannot be tested. Specimen: peripheral blood. CDR3 loop: CASSTGTDPTPEGYTF. Together with reference TRBV19 and TRBJ1-2, the CDR3 gives the full variable domain: DGGITQSPKYLFRKEGQNVTLSCEQNLNHDAMYWYRQDPGQGLRLIYYSQIVNDFQKGDIAEGYSVSREKKESFPLTVTSAQKNPTAFYLCASSTGTDPTPEGYTFGSGTRLTVV.